This T cell receptor beta chain was captured in a study of CD8 T cells in Susac syndrome. In the case of this clonotype: What it binds is unknown.

With random hexamers, reverse transcription was performed on about 0.5 to 1 ug of RNA. Multiplex PCR with immunoSEQ amplified the TCR beta CDR3 across 54 Vbeta and 13 Jbeta. TCRdb used MiXCR to reprocess the immunoSEQ multiplex PCR reads, holding one entry per CDR3 protein. The repertoire holds under 200,000 distinct CDR3 sequences, with approximately 94% as singletons. Whole-study results and caveats: The study acknowledged a relatively small number of individuals in its TCR sequencing and HLA analysis.

The CDR3 length is 13 residues. The germline V and J ends were trimmed by 1 base and 2 bases, with 6 bases remaining between them. Germline V gives CDR1 DFQATT, CDR2 SNEGSKA (reference sequence). CD8+ and CD4+ T cells from blood underwent TCR beta sequencing, which was carried out in a high-throughput format. The Susac syndrome patients fit the recently defined diagnostic criteria for definite or probable disease. Source material: CD4+ T cells from PBMCs. This chain uses TRBV20-1 with TRBJ1-3, with D unresolved. The sequence was collected from a human donor with Susac syndrome. The CDR3 spells CSARVPPGNTIYF. For the CDR3, the DNA is TGCAGTGCTAGAGTGCCCCCTGGAAACACCATATATTTT.